This is a list of T cell receptor beta chains from one sample in a study of control samples from healthy donors and cancer patients. Assay: immunoSEQ multiplex PCR; the TCRdb copy retains only in-frame clones and omits some. The repertoire consists of 150,000 to 200,000 clones, with roughly 90% occurring once and the leading ten covering roughly 1.3%. The specimen was blood. The source of these receptors is a woman aged 50 to 60 in good health. CDR3s include the opening cysteine and the closing phenylalanine or tryptophan. A D gene is named only where the DNA matches it firmly.

>TRBD1|TRBJ2-1|TRBV6-6|17
CASSPSLRQGYYNEQFF
>NA|TRBJ2-7|TRBV19|16
CASSMGPGDFRSEQYF
>NA|TRBJ2-1|TRBV11-2|17
CASSLAYSGDSYNEQFF
>NA|TRBJ2-1|TRBV7-3|17
CASSPGGQGISYNEQFF
>NA|TRBJ1-1|TRBV18|12
CASSVADFEAFF
>TRBD1|TRBJ2-7|TRBV27|14
CASSLSRQGYEQYF
>NA|TRBJ2-7|TRBV9|14
CASSPRQVTSEQYF
>TRBD1|TRBJ1-2|TRBV4-1|14
CASSQGTGSYGYTF
>NA|TRBJ1-2|TRBV14|14
CASSQLIDPGGYTF
>NA|TRBJ2-1|TRBV12-5|16
CASGLSGQTLSNEQFF
>TRBD1|TRBJ2-2|TRBV27|20
CASHSPPGQVIVIGTGELFF
>NA|TRBJ2-1|TRBV6-5|13
CASRSGGYNEQFF
>NA|TRBJ1-2|TRBV7-2|15
CASRNLSTVFYGYTF
>TRBD2|TRBJ2-1|TRBV7-9|14
CASSLSGNYNEQFF
>NA|TRBJ1-2|TRBV3-1/TRBV3-2|14
CASSGPGVNYGYTF
>NA|TRBJ1-6|TRBV28|15
CASSQTRDVGAALHF
>TRBD1|TRBJ2-2|TRBV27|14
CASTRQGNTGELFF
>TRBD2|TRBJ2-7|TRBV3-1/TRBV3-2|15
CASSQDRGLAGEQYF
>NA|TRBJ2-7|TRBV11-2|15
CASSLDGTTLTKQYF
>TRBD1|TRBJ1-5|TRBV7-8|16
CASSQRPGGGIQPQHF
>NA|TRBJ1-6|TRBV5-1|15
CASSLGRRVNSPLHF
>TRBD1|TRBJ2-2|TRBV3-1/TRBV3-2|15
CASSQDTGGTGELFF
>NA|TRBJ1-2|TRBV5-1|15
CASSSGSGGGWGYTF
>NA|TRBJ1-2|TRBV7-2|17
CASSLKAGLTVNYGYTF
>TRBD1|TRBJ1-6|TRBV2|13
CASLGQGRSPLHF
>NA|TRBJ2-1|TRBV7-3|13
CASSAQTRGEQFF
>TRBD1|TRBJ1-2|TRBV2|14
CASSPLQGTDGYTF
>NA|TRBJ1-1|TRBV24-1|14
CATSDDRLNTEAFF
>NA|TRBJ1-1|TRBV7-9|15
CASSFPAGRGTEAFF
>NA|TRBJ1-5|TRBV19|10
CASNDQPQHF
>TRBD2|TRBJ2-2|TRBV20-1|17
CSASRGSSGRVLGELFF
>NA|TRBJ2-3|TRBV6-2/TRBV6-3|13
CASSGQEGDTQYF
>NA|TRBJ1-1|TRBV10-3|13
CATRDGLNTEAFF
>NA|TRBJ1-1|TRBV29-1|15
CSVEEGFLGLLEAFF
>NA|TRBJ2-7|TRBV18|15
CASSPIGESSYEQYF
>NA|TRBJ2-5|TRBV10-3|12
CAISEGRQAQYF
>NA|TRBJ1-5|TRBV2|13
CASSELTNQPQHF
>NA|TRBJ1-5|TRBV9|15
CAPSGAGGAGQPQHF
>NA|TRBJ2-5|TRBV18|14
CASSGDGPQETQYF
>TRBD1|TRBJ2-2|TRBV6-6|14
CASSYGTGTGELFF
>NA|TRBJ1-2|TRBV18|14
CASSPGQDLYGYTF
>NA|TRBJ2-5|TRBV27|15
CASSKTGRGEETQYF
>NA|TRBJ2-3|TRBV12-5|14
CASGPPDRFGTQYF
>NA|TRBJ1-3|TRBV25-1|16
CASSEFAGNSGNTIYF
>NA|TRBJ2-2|TRBV6-2/TRBV6-3|15
CASSYRPLNTGELFF
>TRBD1|TRBJ2-7|TRBV2|14
CASRGQRSSYEQYF
>NA|TRBJ1-2|TRBV5-1|13
CASSLSGQYGYTF
>TRBD1|TRBJ1-1|TRBV5-5|17
CASSLAFGTALNTEAFF
>TRBD2|TRBJ2-1|TRBV4-1|15
CASSRSGGPNNEQFF
>TRBD2|TRBJ2-7|TRBV5-1|16
CASSRGLAGRNYEQYF
>NA|TRBJ2-5|TRBV28|11
CASTRGETQYF
>NA|TRBJ2-7|TRBV7-2|12
CASSQAGDEQYF
>NA|TRBJ2-4|TRBV6-2/TRBV6-3|17
CASSYAVDSIAKNIQYF
>TRBD1|TRBJ1-1|TRBV11-2|13
CASSYTGDTEAFF
>NA|TRBJ2-7|TRBV24-1|14
CATSSSGLSHEQYF
>TRBD1|TRBJ2-6|TRBV28|16
CASSRGQVFGANVLTF
>TRBD1|TRBJ2-7|TRBV14|16
CASSQWGQGSSYEQYF
>NA|TRBJ1-2|TRBV6-5|14
CASSYLRGNYGYTF